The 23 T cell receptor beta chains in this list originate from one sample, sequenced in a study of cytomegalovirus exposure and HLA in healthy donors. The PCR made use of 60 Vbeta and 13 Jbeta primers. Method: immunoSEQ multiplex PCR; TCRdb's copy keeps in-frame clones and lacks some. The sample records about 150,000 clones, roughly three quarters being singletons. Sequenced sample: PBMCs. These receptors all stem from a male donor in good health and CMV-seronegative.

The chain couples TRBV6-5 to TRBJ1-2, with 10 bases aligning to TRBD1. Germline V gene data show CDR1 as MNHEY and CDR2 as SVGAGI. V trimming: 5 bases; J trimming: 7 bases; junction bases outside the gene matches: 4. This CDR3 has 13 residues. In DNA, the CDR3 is TGTGCCAGCAGTACCGGGACAGGGGCTGGCTACACCTTC. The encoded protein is CASSTGTGAGYTF.

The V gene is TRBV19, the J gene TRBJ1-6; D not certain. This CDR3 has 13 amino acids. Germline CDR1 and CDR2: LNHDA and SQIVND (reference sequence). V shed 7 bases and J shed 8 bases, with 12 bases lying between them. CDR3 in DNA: TGTGCCAGTAATTTAAGGGAGGATTCACCCCTCCACTTT. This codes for CASNLREDSPLHF.

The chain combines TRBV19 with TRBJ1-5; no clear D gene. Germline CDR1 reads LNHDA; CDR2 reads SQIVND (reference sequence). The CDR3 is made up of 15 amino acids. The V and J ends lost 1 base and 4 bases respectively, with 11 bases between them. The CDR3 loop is CASSIGREKNQPQHF. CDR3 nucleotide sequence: TGTGCCAGTAGTATAGGGAGGGAAAAGAATCAGCCCCAGCATTTT.

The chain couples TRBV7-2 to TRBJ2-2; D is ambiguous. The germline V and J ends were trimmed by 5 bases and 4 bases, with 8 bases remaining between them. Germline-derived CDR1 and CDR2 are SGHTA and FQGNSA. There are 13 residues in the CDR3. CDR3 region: CASSPSVTGELFF. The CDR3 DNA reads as TGTGCCAGCAGCCCCTCGGTCACCGGGGAGCTGTTTTTT.

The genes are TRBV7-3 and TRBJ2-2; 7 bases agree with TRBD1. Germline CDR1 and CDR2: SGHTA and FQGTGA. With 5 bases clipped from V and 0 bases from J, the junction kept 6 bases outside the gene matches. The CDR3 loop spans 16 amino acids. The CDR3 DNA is TGTGCCAGCAGCCCGCACAGGGGCTCGAACACCGGGGAGCTGTTTTTT. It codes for CASSPHRGSNTGELFF.

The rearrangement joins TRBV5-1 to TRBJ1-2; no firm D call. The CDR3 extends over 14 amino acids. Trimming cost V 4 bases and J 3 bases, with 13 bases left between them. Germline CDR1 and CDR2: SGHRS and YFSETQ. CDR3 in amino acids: CASSLSTGDYGYTF. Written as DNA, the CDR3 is TGCGCCAGCAGCCTTTCGACCGGGGACTATGGCTACACCTTC.

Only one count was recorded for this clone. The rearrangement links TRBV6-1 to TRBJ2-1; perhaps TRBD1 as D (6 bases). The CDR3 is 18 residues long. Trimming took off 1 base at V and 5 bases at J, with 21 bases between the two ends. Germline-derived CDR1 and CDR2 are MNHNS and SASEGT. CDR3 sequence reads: CASSEDPSGTRSNNEQFF. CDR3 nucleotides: TGTGCCAGCAGTGAAGACCCCTCCGGGACAAGGAGCAACAATGAGCAGTTCTTC.

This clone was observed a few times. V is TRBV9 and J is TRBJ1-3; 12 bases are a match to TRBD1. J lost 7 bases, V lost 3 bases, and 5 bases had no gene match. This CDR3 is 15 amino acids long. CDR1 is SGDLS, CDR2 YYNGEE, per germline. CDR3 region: CASSGGTGGINTIYF. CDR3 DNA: TGTGCCAGCAGCGGAGGGACAGGGGGCATTAACACCATATATTTT.

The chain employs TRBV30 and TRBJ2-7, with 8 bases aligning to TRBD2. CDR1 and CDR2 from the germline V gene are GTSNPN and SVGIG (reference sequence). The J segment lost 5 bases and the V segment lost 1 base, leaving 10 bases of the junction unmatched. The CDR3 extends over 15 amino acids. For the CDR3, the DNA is TGTGCCTGGAGTGCTGAGGTAGCGGGGACCAACGAGCAGTACTTC. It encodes CAWSAEVAGTNEQYF.

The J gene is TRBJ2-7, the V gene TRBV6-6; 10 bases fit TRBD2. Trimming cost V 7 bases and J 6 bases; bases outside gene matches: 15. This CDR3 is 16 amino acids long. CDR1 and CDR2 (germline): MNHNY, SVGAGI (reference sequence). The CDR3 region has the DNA TGTGCCAGCACCAGACTAGCGGGCGTGTCAAGATCCGAGCAGTACTTC. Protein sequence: CASTRLAGVSRSEQYF.

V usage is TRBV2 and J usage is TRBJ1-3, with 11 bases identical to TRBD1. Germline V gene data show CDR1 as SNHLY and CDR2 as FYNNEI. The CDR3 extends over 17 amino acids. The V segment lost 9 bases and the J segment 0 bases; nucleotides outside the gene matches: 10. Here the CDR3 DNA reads TGTGCCAGTACCGGGACAGGGGGATTTCGCTCTGGAAACACCATATATTTT. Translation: CASTGTGGFRSGNTIYF.

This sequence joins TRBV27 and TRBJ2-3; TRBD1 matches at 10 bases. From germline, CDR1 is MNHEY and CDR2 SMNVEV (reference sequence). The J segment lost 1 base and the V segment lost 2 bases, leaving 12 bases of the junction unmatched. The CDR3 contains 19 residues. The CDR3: CASSLIPPGQGSGTDTQYF. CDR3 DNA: TGTGCCAGCAGTTTAATCCCTCCGGGACAGGGGTCTGGCACAGATACGCAGTATTTT.

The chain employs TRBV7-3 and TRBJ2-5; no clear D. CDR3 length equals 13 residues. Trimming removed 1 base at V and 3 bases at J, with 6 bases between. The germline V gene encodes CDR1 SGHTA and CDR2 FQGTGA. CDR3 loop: CASSLSGKETQYF. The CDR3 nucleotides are TGTGCCAGCAGCTTAAGCGGTAAAGAGACCCAGTACTTC. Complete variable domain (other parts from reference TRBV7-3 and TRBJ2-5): GAGVSQTPSNKVTEKGKYVELRCDPISGHTALYWYRQSLGQGPEFLIYFQGTGAADDSGLPNDRFFAVRPEGSVSTLKIQRTERGDSAVYLCASSLSGKETQYFGPGTRLLVL.

CDR3 in DNA: TGTGCCAGCTCATTTGACTTCCCAAGCTCCTACGAGCAGTACTTC. It specifies CASSFDFPSSYEQYF. The chain has TRBV18 and TRBJ2-7, with D unresolved. V shed 5 bases and J shed 0 bases, with 14 bases lying between them. The CDR3 contains 15 residues. The germline V gene has CDR1 KGHSH and CDR2 LQKENI.

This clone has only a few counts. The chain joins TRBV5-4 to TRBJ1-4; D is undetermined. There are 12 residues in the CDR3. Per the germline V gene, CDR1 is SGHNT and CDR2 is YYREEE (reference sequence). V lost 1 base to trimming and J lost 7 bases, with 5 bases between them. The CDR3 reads CASSLPREKLFF. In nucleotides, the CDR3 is TGTGCCAGCAGCTTGCCCCGTGAAAAACTGTTTTTT.

This chain's CDR3 is CASKGGIVGDYTF. As DNA, the CDR3 is TGTGCCAGCAAAGGGGGAATCGTGGGTGACTACACCTTC. The J gene is TRBJ1-2, the V gene TRBV6-1, with a tentative D call TRBD1 (6 bases). Germline CDR1 reads MNHNS; CDR2 reads SASEGT. With 7 bases removed from V and 10 bases from J, the gap between germline ends came to 19 bases. CDR3 length: 13 amino acids.

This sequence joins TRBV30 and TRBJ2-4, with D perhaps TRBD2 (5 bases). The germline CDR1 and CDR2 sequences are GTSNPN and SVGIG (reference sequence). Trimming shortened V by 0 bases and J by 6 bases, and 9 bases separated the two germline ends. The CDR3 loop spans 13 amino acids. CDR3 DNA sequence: TGTGCCTGGAGTGTGTCGGGAACAAACATTCAGTACTTC. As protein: CAWSVSGTNIQYF.

The CDR3 region has the DNA TGTGCCAGCAGCCCTCCACTAGCGGGCTCCTACGAGCAGTACTTC. It is translated as CASSPPLAGSYEQYF. This chain links TRBV5-6 with TRBJ2-7, with TRBD2 identical over 9 bases. Germline V lookup: CDR1 SGHDT, CDR2 YYEEEE. This CDR3 contains 15 residues. J gave up 0 bases and V 4 bases, and 5 bases lay outside the gene matches. Filled out from reference TRBV5-6 and TRBJ2-7, the complete variable domain reads DAGVTQSPTHLIKTRGQQVTLRCSPKSGHDTVSWYQQALGQGPQFIFQYYEEEERQRGNFPDRFSGHQFPNYSSELNVNALLLGDSALYLCASSPPLAGSYEQYFGPGTRLTVT.

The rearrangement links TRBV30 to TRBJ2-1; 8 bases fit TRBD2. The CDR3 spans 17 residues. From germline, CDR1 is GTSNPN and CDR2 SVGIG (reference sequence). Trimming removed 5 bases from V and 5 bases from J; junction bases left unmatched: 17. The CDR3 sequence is CAWVGGVWAGGNNEQFF. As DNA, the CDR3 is TGTGCCTGGGTCGGCGGTGTTTGGGCGGGGGGAAACAATGAGCAGTTCTTC.

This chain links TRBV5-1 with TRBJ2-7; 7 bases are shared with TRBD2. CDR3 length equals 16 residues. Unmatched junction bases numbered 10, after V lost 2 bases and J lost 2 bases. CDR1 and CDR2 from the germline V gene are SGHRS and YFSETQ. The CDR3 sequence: CASSFQAGVLPYEQYF. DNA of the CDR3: TGCGCCAGCAGCTTCCAGGCGGGAGTATTACCCTACGAGCAGTACTTC.

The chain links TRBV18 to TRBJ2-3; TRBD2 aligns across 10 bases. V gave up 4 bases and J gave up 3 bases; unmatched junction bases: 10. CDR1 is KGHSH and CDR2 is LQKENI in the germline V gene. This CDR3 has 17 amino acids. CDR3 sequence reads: CASSRVASGGPTDTQYF. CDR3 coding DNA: TGTGCCAGCTCACGGGTCGCTAGCGGGGGACCTACAGATACGCAGTATTTT.

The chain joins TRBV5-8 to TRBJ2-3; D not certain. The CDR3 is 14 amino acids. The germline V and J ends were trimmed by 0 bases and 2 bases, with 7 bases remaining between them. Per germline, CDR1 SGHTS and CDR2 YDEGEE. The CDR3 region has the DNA TGTGCCAGCAGCTTGGCCGGGTCCACAGATACGCAGTATTTT. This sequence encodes CASSLAGSTDTQYF.

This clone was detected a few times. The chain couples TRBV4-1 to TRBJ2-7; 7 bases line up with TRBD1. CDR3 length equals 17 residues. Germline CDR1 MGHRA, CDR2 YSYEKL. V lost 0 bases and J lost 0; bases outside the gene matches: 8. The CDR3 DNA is TGCGCCAGCAGCCAAGACTACAGGGGCGCCATCTCCTACGAGCAGTACTTC. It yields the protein CASSQDYRGAISYEQYF.